This TCR beta chain emerged from a study of post-analysis software for immune sequencing data. Study details: In terms of disease course, relapsing-remitting, secondary progressive and progressive-relapsing multiple sclerosis were included.

This clonotype was found a few times. What it binds is not known. The library was made from cDNA and included unique molecular identifiers. Via MiXCR, TCRdb re-called the PCR reads, giving one row per CDR3 protein. Here the sample spans 550,000 to 700,000 distinct CDR3 sequences, 44% being singletons. V lost 0 bases and J lost 4, with 16 bases in between. From germline, CDR1 is SGHRS and CDR2 YFSETQ. CDR3 length: 16 residues. Regarding the study as a whole: With F measure, samples from one preparation batch clustered together strongly. Normalized Chao1 diversity in multiple sclerosis patients fell significantly below that of controls. Patients showed TRBV5-6, TRBV5-1 and TRBV20-1 among roughly 5 TRBV segments more frequent than in controls.

This rearrangement joins TRBV5-1 to TRBJ1-2; D perhaps matches TRBD1 (5 bases). The sequenced material came from blood. The source of this sequence is a girl aged 5 to 17 with multiple sclerosis. The CDR3, as DNA: TGCGCCAGCAGCTTGGAAGGGACGGCCCGGCGCTATGGCTACACCTTC. Translating it yields CASSLEGTARRYGYTF.